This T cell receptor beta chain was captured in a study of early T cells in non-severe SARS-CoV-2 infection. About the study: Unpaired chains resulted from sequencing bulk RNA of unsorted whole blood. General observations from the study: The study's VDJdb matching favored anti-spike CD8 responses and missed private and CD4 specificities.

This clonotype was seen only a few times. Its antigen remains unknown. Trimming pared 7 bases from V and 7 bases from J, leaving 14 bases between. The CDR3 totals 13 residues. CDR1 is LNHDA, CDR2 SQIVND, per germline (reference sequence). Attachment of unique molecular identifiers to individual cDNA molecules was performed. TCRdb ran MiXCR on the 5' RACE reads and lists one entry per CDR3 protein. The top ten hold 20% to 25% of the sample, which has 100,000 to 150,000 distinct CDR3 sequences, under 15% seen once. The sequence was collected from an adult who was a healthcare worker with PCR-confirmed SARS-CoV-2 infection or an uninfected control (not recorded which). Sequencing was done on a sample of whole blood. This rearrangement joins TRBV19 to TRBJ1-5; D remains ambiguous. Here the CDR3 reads CASMAQRYQPQHF. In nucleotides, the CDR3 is TGTGCCAGTATGGCCCAGAGGTACCAGCCCCAGCATTTT.